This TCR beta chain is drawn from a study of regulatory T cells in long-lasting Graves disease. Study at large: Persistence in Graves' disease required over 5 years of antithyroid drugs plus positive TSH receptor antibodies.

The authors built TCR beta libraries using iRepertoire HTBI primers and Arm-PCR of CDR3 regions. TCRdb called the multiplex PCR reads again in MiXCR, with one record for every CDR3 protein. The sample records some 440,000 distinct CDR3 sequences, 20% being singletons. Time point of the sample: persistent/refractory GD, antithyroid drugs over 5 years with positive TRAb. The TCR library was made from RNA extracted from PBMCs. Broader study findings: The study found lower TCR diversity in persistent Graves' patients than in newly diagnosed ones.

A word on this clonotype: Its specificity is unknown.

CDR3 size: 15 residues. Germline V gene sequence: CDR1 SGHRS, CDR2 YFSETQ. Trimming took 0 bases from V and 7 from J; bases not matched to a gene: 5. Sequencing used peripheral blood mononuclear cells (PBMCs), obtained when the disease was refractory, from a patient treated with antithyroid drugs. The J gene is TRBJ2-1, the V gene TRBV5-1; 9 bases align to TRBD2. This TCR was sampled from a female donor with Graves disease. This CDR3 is CASSLEAGGINEQFF. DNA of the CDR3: TGCGCCAGCAGCTTGGAGGCGGGAGGGATAAATGAGCAGTTCTTC. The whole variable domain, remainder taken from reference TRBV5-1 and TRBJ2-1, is KAGVTQTPRYLIKTRGQQVTLSCSPISGHRSVSWYQQTPGQGLQFLFEYFSETQRNKGNFPGRFSGRQFSNSRSEMNVSTLELGDSALYLCASSLEAGGINEQFFGPGTRLTVL.